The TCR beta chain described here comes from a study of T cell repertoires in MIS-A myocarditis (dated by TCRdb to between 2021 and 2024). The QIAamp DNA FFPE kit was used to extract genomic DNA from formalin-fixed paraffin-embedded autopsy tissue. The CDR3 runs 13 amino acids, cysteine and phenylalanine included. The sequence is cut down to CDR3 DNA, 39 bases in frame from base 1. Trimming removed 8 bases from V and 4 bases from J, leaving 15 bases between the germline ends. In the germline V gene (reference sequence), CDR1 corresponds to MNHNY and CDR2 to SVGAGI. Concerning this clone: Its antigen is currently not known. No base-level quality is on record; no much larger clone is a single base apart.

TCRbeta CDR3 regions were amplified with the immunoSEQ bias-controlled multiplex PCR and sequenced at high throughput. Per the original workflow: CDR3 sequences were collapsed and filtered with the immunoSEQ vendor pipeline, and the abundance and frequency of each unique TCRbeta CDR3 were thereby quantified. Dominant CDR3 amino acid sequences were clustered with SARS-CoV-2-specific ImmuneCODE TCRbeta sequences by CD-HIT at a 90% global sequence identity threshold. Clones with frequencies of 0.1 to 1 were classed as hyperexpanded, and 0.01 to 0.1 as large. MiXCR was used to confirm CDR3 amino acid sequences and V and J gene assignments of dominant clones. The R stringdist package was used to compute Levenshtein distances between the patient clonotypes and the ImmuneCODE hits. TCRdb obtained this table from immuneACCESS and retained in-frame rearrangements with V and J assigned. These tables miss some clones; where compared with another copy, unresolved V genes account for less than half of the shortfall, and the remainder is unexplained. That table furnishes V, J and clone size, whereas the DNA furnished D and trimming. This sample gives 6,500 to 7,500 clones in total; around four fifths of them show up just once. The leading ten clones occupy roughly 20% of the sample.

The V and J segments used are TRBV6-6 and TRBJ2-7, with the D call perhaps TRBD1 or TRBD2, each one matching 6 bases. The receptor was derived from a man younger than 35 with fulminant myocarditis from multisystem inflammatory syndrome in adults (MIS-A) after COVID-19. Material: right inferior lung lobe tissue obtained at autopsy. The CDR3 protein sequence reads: CASGLGGQYEQYF. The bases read TGTGCCAGCGGACTTGGGGGGCAGTACGAGCAGTACTTC.